Each of the 13 T cell receptor beta chains below was sequenced from the same sample in a study of CD8+ T cells in alopecia areata. Extracted RNA was reverse transcribed, and the resulting cDNA served as sequencing template. Sequencing used immunoSEQ multiplex PCR; TCRdb keeps in-frame clones, though not all of them. The sample shows approximately 6,900 clones, roughly 70% of them seen only once. This sample's treatment: oral pan-JAK inhibitor, 5-10 mg twice daily. From alopecia areata patients, lesional scalp punch biopsies and peripheral blood were collected. The sequencing used skin, collected at week 4, from a patient treated with tofacitinib. All receptors derive from a human donor with alopecia areata.

This chain joins TRBV30 and TRBJ1-4, with D perhaps matching TRBD1 (5 bases). The CDR3 consists of 14 residues. V was shortened by 5 bases and J by 4 bases, with 14 bases between the two germline ends. Germline V gives CDR1 GTSNPN, CDR2 SVGIG (reference sequence). CDR3 sequence: CAWALMGLNEKLFF. CDR3 DNA sequence: TGTGCCTGGGCCCTAATGGGGCTTAATGAAAAACTGTTTTTT.

The chain combines TRBV4-2 with TRBJ2-7, with a tentative D call TRBD2 (7 bases). The CDR3 loop spans 16 amino acids. Trimming cost V 0 bases and J 4 bases, with 16 bases left between them. The germline gives CDR1 LGHNA, CDR2 YNFKEQ. The CDR3 bases are TGTGCCAGCAGCCAAGATGCGGGGGCACTACAATACGAGCAGTACTTC. Translated, it gives CASSQDAGALQYEQYF.

The chain is built from TRBV19 and TRBJ1-4; TRBD1 matches at 7 bases. CDR1 is LNHDA, CDR2 SQIVND, per germline (reference sequence). This CDR3 is 15 amino acids long. The V segment lost 4 bases and the J segment 3 bases; nucleotides outside the gene matches: 5. Written as DNA, the CDR3 is TGTGCCAGTAGTAAACAGGGGTCGGCTAATGAAAAACTGTTTTTT. Its translation is CASSKQGSANEKLFF.

Only one count was recorded for this clone. One end of the junction varies from germline; a read error may be responsible. The chain is built from TRBV27 and TRBJ2-1; D is uncertain. CDR1 and CDR2 from the germline V gene are MNHEY and SMNVEV (reference sequence). CDR3 length equals 16 residues. The DNA for the CDR3 is TGTGCCAGCAGTCGCGTACGGGTGAGCTCCTACAAAGAGCAGTTCTTC. As protein: CASSRVRVSSYKEQFF.

The V gene is TRBV6-5, the J gene TRBJ2-1; TRBD1 might be the D (5 bases). Germline V lookup: CDR1 MNHEY, CDR2 SVGAGI. Trimming removed 2 bases from V and 3 bases from J, with 8 bases in between. The CDR3 totals 14 residues. The CDR3 loop is CASSYRQIYNEQFF. The CDR3 DNA reads TGTGCCAGCAGTTACAGACAGATCTACAATGAGCAGTTCTTC.

This chain connects TRBV11-2 to TRBJ2-1; 10 bases fit TRBD2. The CDR3 consists of 15 residues. CDR1 SGHAT and CDR2 FQNNGV come from the germline V gene. V gave up 3 bases and J gave up 4 bases; unmatched junction bases: 3. CDR3 sequence: CASSFLTSGYNEQFF. CDR3 nucleotide sequence: TGTGCCAGCAGCTTCCTGACTAGCGGGTACAATGAGCAGTTCTTC.

The J gene is TRBJ1-2, the V gene TRBV6-1, with D unresolved. CDR1 MNHNS and CDR2 SASEGT come from the germline V gene. Trimming took 3 bases from V and 6 from J, leaving 5 bases between them. This CDR3 contains 11 residues. In DNA form, the CDR3 reads TGTGCCAGCAGTGACCGTAATGGCTACACCTTC. It is translated as CASSDRNGYTF.

The genes are TRBV10-3 and TRBJ2-3, with D perhaps TRBD1 (7 bases). The CDR3 runs to 15 residues. Trimming left V 10 bases short and J 7 bases short, with 24 bases between. The germline CDR1 and CDR2 sequences are ENHRY and SYGVKD. CDR3 loop: CATQDGGTAQHTQYF. The CDR3 bases are TGTGCCACCCAGGACGGAGGGACAGCGCAGCATACGCAGTATTTT.

Only one count was recorded for this clone. This chain connects TRBV4-1 to TRBJ1-5, with D hard to call. CDR1 is MGHRA, CDR2 YSYEKL, per germline. V lost 2 bases to trimming and J lost 4 bases, with 12 bases between them. The CDR3 length is 15 residues. The CDR3: CASSQSVLGNQPQHF. The CDR3 coding sequence is TGCGCCAGCAGCCAAAGTGTGCTGGGGAATCAGCCCCAGCATTTT.

The chain combines TRBV6-1 with TRBJ1-5; 8 nucleotides match TRBD1. The CDR3 loop spans 15 amino acids. Germline-derived CDR1 and CDR2 are MNHNS and SASEGT. V shed 6 bases and J 7 bases; nucleotides not matched to a gene: 11. The CDR3 DNA reads TGTGCCAGCAGGCCTCTCCAGGGGGCGCGACAGCCCCAGCATTTT. It encodes CASRPLQGARQPQHF.

CDR3 nucleotides: TGCAGCGCCAGACAGGGCATGTGGGGGGATTACAATGAGCAGTTCTTC. Translating it yields CSARQGMWGDYNEQFF. V is TRBV29-1 and J is TRBJ2-1; TRBD1 is a possible D gene (7 bases). V was trimmed by 7 bases and J by 4 bases, leaving 23 bases between them. Per germline, CDR1 SQVTM and CDR2 ANQGSEA. This CDR3 is 16 amino acids long.

The rearrangement uses TRBV29-1 and TRBJ2-1; D call uncertain. The CDR3 consists of 9 residues. Germline values: CDR1 SQVTM, CDR2 ANQGSEA. Trimming left V 3 bases short and J 6 bases short, with 0 bases between. The CDR3: CSVDNEQFF. CDR3 DNA sequence: TGCAGCGTTGACAATGAGCAGTTCTTC.

In nucleotides, the CDR3 is TGTGCCTGGACTCCCCCGTCTGGGTTCTATGGCTACACCTTC. This codes for CAWTPPSGFYGYTF. V gene TRBV30 combines with J gene TRBJ1-2; no reliable D call. Germline assignment: CDR1 GTSNPN and CDR2 SVGIG (reference sequence). The CDR3 runs to 14 residues. V gave up 4 bases and J gave up 4 bases, with 16 bases separating them.